Presented here are 10 T cell receptor beta chains from one specimen sequenced in a study of identical twins. TCRdb itself ran the 5' RACE reads through MiXCR, one entry per CDR3 protein. The sample consists of approximately 410,000 distinct CDR3 sequences, approximately 17% of them appearing once. Sequencing used naive T cells sorted from blood. These receptors were collected from a middle-aged man in good health.

The chain employs TRBV24-1 and TRBJ1-5, with 8 bases matching TRBD1. V lost 3 bases to trimming and J lost 0 bases; unmatched junction nucleotides: 3. Germline CDR1 is KGHDR and CDR2 is SFDVKD. This CDR3 spans 16 amino acids. The CDR3 nucleotides read TGTGCCACCAGTGATCCCGGACAGGGTAGCAATCAGCCCCAGCATTTT. As protein: CATSDPGQGSNQPQHF.

This chain uses TRBV5-1 with TRBJ2-7; 7 nucleotides match TRBD1. The CDR3 is made up of 15 amino acids. The ends lost 1 base at V and 4 bases at J; junction bases unmatched: 8. Germline CDR1 is SGHRS and CDR2 is YFSETQ. CDR3 in DNA: TGCGCCAGCAGCTTGAACGGACAGGCAGCGTACGAGCAGTACTTC. Its translation: CASSLNGQAAYEQYF.

This chain uses TRBV20-1 with TRBJ2-7; TRBD1 is a possible D gene (5 bases). Germline loops: CDR1 DFQATT, CDR2 SNEGSKA (reference sequence). The CDR3 runs 14 residues. Trimming took 4 bases from V and 3 from J, leaving 16 bases between them. CDR3 region: CSANMETVYYEQYF. CDR3 DNA sequence: TGCAGTGCTAACATGGAGACAGTCTACTACGAGCAGTACTTC.

The chain recombines TRBV3-1 with TRBJ2-2; D assignment may be TRBD1 or TRBD2 (5 bases each). V was pared by 4 bases and J by 5 bases, with 14 bases between. The length of the CDR3 is 15 residues. Germline V lookup: CDR1 LGHDT, CDR2 YNNKEL (reference sequence). The CDR3 DNA reads TGTGCCAGCAGCCGGACCGGGACGTCAACCGGGGAGCTGTTTTTT. Its protein product is CASSRTGTSTGELFF.

This clonotype was observed a few times. J is TRBJ2-3 and V is TRBV15; TRBD2 matches 7 bases. The ends lost 1 base at V and 2 bases at J; junction bases unmatched: 6. The CDR3 is 16 residues long. Per germline, CDR1 LNHNV and CDR2 YYDKDF (reference sequence). The CDR3 is CATSRGLAGLTDTQYF. In DNA, the CDR3 is TGTGCCACCAGCAGAGGTTTAGCGGGTCTCACAGATACGCAGTATTTT.

This clonotype was observed a handful of times. This chain links TRBV6-6 with TRBJ2-6; D ambiguous. Germline CDR1 is MNHNY and CDR2 is SVGAGI (reference sequence). The V end lost 2 bases, the J end lost 6 bases, and 5 bases lay between the germline ends. CDR3 length: 13 amino acids. The CDR3 nucleotides read TGTGCCAGCAGTTACACCAAGGCCAACGTCCTGACTTTC. Its translation is CASSYTKANVLTF.

This clonotype was recorded at least ten times. The rearrangement joins TRBV28 to TRBJ2-5; 9 bases match TRBD2. Germline V CDR1 and CDR2: MDHEN, SYDVKM. CDR3 length equals 15 residues. J lost 6 bases, V lost 3 bases, and 8 bases had no gene match. This CDR3 reads CASSFGRGGLKTQYF. The CDR3 DNA is TGTGCCAGCAGTTTTGGGCGGGGGGGCCTAAAGACCCAGTACTTC.

The genes are TRBV10-2 and TRBJ2-3; 11 positions agree with TRBD2. The CDR3 length is 18 residues. Germline CDR1 WSHSY, CDR2 SAAADI. The trim removed 9 bases at V and 1 base at J, leaving 15 bases unmatched. CDR3 in amino acids: CASQQLLSGGAGTDTQYF. CDR3 DNA: TGCGCCAGTCAACAGCTCCTTAGCGGGGGGGCCGGCACAGATACGCAGTATTTT.

The chain joins TRBV7-9 to TRBJ1-2; D is uncertain. This CDR3 is built from 16 residues. Germline V gives CDR1 SEHNR, CDR2 FQNEAQ (reference sequence). Deletions cut 3 bases from V and 8 bases from J, with 22 bases between. This CDR3 reads CASSLSVGEGVGGYTF. The CDR3 DNA is TGTGCCAGCAGCTTGTCAGTAGGAGAAGGTGTCGGGGGCTACACCTTC.

This clonotype was seen a handful of times. The chain joins TRBV20-1 to TRBJ2-2; D uncertain. From germline, CDR1 is DFQATT and CDR2 SNEGSKA (reference sequence). CDR3 length: 14 amino acids. Trimming cost V 8 bases and J 1 base, with 14 bases left between them. CDR3 sequence (DNA): TGCAGTTTACCCCAGCCGATGAACACCGGGGAGCTGTTTTTT. Protein product: CSLPQPMNTGELFF.